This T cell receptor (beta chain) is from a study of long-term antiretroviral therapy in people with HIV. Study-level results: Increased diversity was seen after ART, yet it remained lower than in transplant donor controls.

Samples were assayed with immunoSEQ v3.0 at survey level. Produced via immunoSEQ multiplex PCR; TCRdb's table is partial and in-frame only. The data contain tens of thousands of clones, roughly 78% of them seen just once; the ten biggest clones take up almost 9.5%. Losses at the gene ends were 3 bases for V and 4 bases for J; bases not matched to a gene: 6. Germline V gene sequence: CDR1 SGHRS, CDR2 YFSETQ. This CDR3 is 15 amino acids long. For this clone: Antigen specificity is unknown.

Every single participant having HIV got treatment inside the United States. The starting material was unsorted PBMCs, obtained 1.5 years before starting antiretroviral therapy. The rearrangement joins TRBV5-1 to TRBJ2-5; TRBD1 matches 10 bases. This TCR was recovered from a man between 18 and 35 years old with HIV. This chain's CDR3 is CASSSAGQGRETQYF. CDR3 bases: TGCGCCAGCAGCTCGGCGGGACAGGGGAGAGAGACCCAGTACTTC.